The T cell receptor (beta chain) under discussion was sequenced for a study of blood T cell repertoires in COVID-19. At the level of the study: The United States, Italy and Spain supplied acute and convalescent COVID-19 samples.

Using immunoSEQ multiplex PCR, the repertoire was profiled, and TCRdb retains in-frame clones only, with some absent. The sample has 100,000 to 150,000 clones, 84% seen once. Study members were between about 18 and 95 years old and lived in some 22 US regions. Among Cohort 3 donors, those recovered had two negative PCRs, clearance, or symptom resolution. Looked up from germline, CDR1 is SGHRS and CDR2 is YFSETQ. This CDR3 has 15 amino acids. The V and J ends lost 0 bases and 0 bases respectively, with 9 bases between them. The sequencing sample was made of PBMCs or T cells enriched from blood (not recorded which). V and J are TRBV5-1 and TRBJ1-1; D remains ambiguous. The TCR was taken from a woman aged 30 to 39 who had recovered from COVID-19. The CDR3 loop reads CASSLGATMNTEAFF. Here the CDR3 DNA reads TGCGCCAGCAGCTTGGGGGCGACAATGAACACTGAAGCTTTCTTT.